This TCR beta chain came from a study of human T cells and chemical hapten exposure. This clonotype was observed at least ten times. Individual cDNA molecules had unique molecular identifiers attached to them by the library. Methods used by the authors: Sample TCR totals centred on a median of around 100,000, ranging roughly 20,000 to 750,000. TCRdb used MiXCR to reprocess the 5' RACE reads, holding one entry per CDR3 protein. It is TCRdb's table, rather than the study itself, that gives the V and J calls and clone size. The profile shows 120,000 to 150,000 distinct CDR3 sequences, 3.5% to 5% of them singletons. The template was total RNA from unfractionated whole blood. CDR3 length: 13 residues. Germline V gene data show CDR1 as MNHNY and CDR2 as SVGAGI (reference sequence). V was trimmed by 8 bases and J by 0 bases, leaving 8 bases between them.

The clonotype was recovered from a female donor in good health. V is TRBV6-6 and J is TRBJ2-1; no clear D. CDR3 sequence reads: CASRPSSYNEQFF. The DNA of the CDR3 is TGTGCCAGCCGACCGAGCTCCTACAATGAGCAGTTCTTC.